This TCR beta chain was captured by sequencing in a study of technical replicates of blood from a handful of donors. The CDR3 runs 16 residues. The V segment lost 7 bases and the J segment 0 bases; nucleotides outside the gene matches: 6. Germline V lookup: CDR1 LNHNV, CDR2 YYDKDF (reference sequence). Produced via immunoSEQ multiplex PCR; TCRdb's table is partial and in-frame only. The table shows tens of thousands of clones, with 95% occurring only once. Sequenced input: T cells isolated from PBMCs. The source of this sequence is a human donor in good health. The chain carries TRBV15 and TRBJ1-5, with TRBD1 matching 10 bases. In DNA, the CDR3 is TGTGCCACCACGGGACAGGGGATTGGTAGCAATCAGCCCCAGCATTTT. It is translated as CATTGQGIGSNQPQHF.